This TCR beta chain emerged from a study of blood T cell repertoires in COVID-19. Study-level information: Sites in the United States, Italy and Spain provided acute and convalescent COVID-19 samples. The analysed material was cDNA or gDNA that came from T cells, B-cell-depleted T cells, or PBMCs.

Germline CDR1 and CDR2: SGHTA and FQGNSA. CDR3 length equals 15 residues. V lost 5 bases and J 5 bases, leaving 17 bases between the germline ends. Each participant's cohort was designated according to participant-reported clinical history. A COVID-19 case was met by exposed participants within 2 weeks before study entry. Assay: immunoSEQ multiplex PCR; the TCRdb copy retains only in-frame clones and omits some. Of 250,000 or so clones detected, less than 95% appear once; the ten largest clones hold 2.8%. Input material: PBMCs or T cells enriched from blood (not recorded which). The J gene is TRBJ2-3, the V gene TRBV7-2, with a weak D call TRBD2 (5 bases). The clonotype comes from a man aged 40-49 years who had been exposed to COVID-19. The CDR3 region has the DNA TGTGCCAGCAGCCCCGTGGAGGCCGCGGGAGATACGCAGTATTTT. It yields the protein CASSPVEAAGDTQYF.